The 30 T cell receptor beta chains given below trace back to one sample, sequenced in a study of shared clonotypes between healthy human individuals (dated by TCRdb to about 2020). The library was built by means of the immunoSEQ multiplex PCR assay. Imported from immuneACCESS, the table was reduced by TCRdb to in-frame sequences with V and J called. These copies leave out some clones; in studies compared against another copy, an unresolved V gene accounts for under half, and the cause of the remainder is not known. Present in this sample are about 770,000 clones, over 55% of which were seen just once. The biggest ten clones account for more than 1.5% of the sample. Sequencing used memory CD4+ T cells sorted from blood. The intended sense of this specimen's cell subset or site label: CD45RA-negative fraction. The origin of the receptors is a woman in her twenties or thirties in good health.

The gene calls are TRBV28 and TRBJ1-1; no definite D call. The CDR3 is 13 residues long. The germline CDR1 and CDR2 sequences are MDHEN and SYDVKM. The germline V and J ends were trimmed by 1 base and 0 bases, with 3 bases remaining between them. As DNA, the CDR3 is TGTGCCAGCAGTTTATTGGTGAACACTGAAGCTTTCTTT. Translation: CASSLLVNTEAFF.

The gene calls are TRBV28 and TRBJ1-1; 9 bases are shared with TRBD1. Losses at the gene ends were 5 bases for V and 6 bases for J; bases not matched to a gene: 4. Germline V gives CDR1 MDHEN, CDR2 SYDVKM. CDR3 length equals 13 residues. CDR3 bases: TGTGCCAGCAGTCCGGGACAGGGTTCTGAAGCTTTCTTT. Its protein is CASSPGQGSEAFF.

The chain combines TRBV10-3 with TRBJ2-7; tentative D call: TRBD1 (5 bases). The CDR3 is 14 residues long. Trimming left V 10 bases short and J 0 bases short, with 16 bases between. CDR1 is ENHRY and CDR2 is SYGVKD in the germline V gene. The CDR3 reads CASEDSTSSYEQYF. The CDR3 nucleotides are TGTGCCAGCGAAGACAGTACCAGCTCCTACGAGCAGTACTTC.

This clone was detected once. The CDR3 spells CASSQVGGGEKLFF. CDR3 coding DNA: TGCGCCAGCAGCCAAGTGGGGGGAGGTGAAAAACTGTTTTTT. The chain links TRBV4-1 to TRBJ1-4; D might be TRBD1 (5 bases). Germline V gene lookup returns CDR1 MGHRA and CDR2 YSYEKL. The CDR3 has 14 amino acids. V shed 1 base and J shed 7 bases, with 10 bases lying between them.

This clone was seen ten or more times. The genes are TRBV5-1 and TRBJ1-2; TRBD1 matches 9 bases. The CDR3 spans 16 residues. CDR1 and CDR2 from the germline V gene are SGHRS and YFSETQ. The V gene end was trimmed by 5 bases and the J gene end by 8 bases; junction bases not matched to a gene: 16. The CDR3 DNA reads TGCGCCAGCAGGAGTGGGCAAACAGGGGGCGCAGAAGGCTACACCTTC. This sequence encodes CASRSGQTGGAEGYTF.

CDR3 DNA sequence: TGTGCCAGCATCCGATCCGGGCCGGGGTGGACCCAGTACTTC. Its protein is CASIRSGPGWTQYF. The chain recombines TRBV28 with TRBJ2-5; a weak D match, TRBD2 (5 bases). The V gene's germline CDR1 is MDHEN and CDR2 SYDVKM. V lost 7 bases, J lost 7 bases, and 19 bases lay in between. The CDR3 runs to 14 residues. The variable domain in full, completed from reference TRBV28 and TRBJ2-5, reads DVKVTQSSRYLVKRTGEKVFLECVQDMDHENMFWYRQDPGLGLRLIYFSYDVKMKEKGDIPEGYSVSREKKERFSLILESASTNQTSMYLCASIRSGPGWTQYFGPGTRLLVL.

V and J are TRBV10-1 and TRBJ2-7; 11 positions match TRBD2. Germline CDR1 reads WNHNN; CDR2 reads SYGVQD (reference sequence). J gave up 6 bases and V 10 bases, and 8 bases lay outside the gene matches. This CDR3 region has 13 residues. The CDR3 region is CATQLAGASEQYF. CDR3 in DNA: TGCGCCACCCAACTAGCGGGAGCCTCCGAGCAGTACTTC.

The V call is TRBV7-2, the J call TRBJ2-3, with 7 bases that match TRBD1. Trimming removed 4 bases from V and 5 bases from J; junction bases left unmatched: 3. From germline, CDR1 is SGHTA and CDR2 FQGNSA. CDR3 length equals 13 residues. CDR3 sequence (DNA): TGTGCCAGCAGCTGGGACAGAAAAGATACGCAGTATTTT. Its translation: CASSWDRKDTQYF.

This sequence joins TRBV7-9 and TRBJ2-1, with 13 bases that match TRBD2. V trimming: 5 bases; J trimming: 10 bases; junction bases outside the gene matches: 8. The CDR3 runs 15 residues. Germline CDR1 is SEHNR and CDR2 is FQNEAQ (reference sequence). CDR3 nucleotide sequence: TGTGCCAGCAGCCACGGACTAGCGGGAGTGCGGGAGCAGTTCTTC. Its translation: CASSHGLAGVREQFF.

J is TRBJ1-1 and V is TRBV5-4; D unclear. Germline lookup yields CDR1 SGHNT and CDR2 YYREEE (reference sequence). Trimming cost V 0 bases and J 8 bases, with 14 bases left between them. The CDR3 consists of 14 residues. The CDR3 nucleotides read TGTGCCAGCAGCTTGGCCAGCAGGAGGGTCGAAGCTTTCTTT. Protein sequence: CASSLASRRVEAFF. Full variable domain (outside the CDR3, taken from reference TRBV5-4 and TRBJ1-1): ETGVTQSPTHLIKTRGQQVTLRCSSQSGHNTVSWYQQALGQGPQFIFQYYREEENGRGNFPPRFSGLQFPNYSSELNVNALELDDSALYLCASSLASRRVEAFFGQGTRLTVV.

The chain carries TRBV11-3 and TRBJ2-1; the D is unclear. The CDR3 consists of 14 residues. Trimming stripped 2 bases from V and 8 bases from J, with 13 bases between. Germline-derived CDR1 and CDR2 are SGHNT and YENEEA. CDR3: CASSLMSSSDEQFF. CDR3 bases: TGTGCCAGCAGCTTAATGAGCAGCAGCGATGAGCAGTTCTTC.

In this sample, this clone turned up once. The CDR3 is CASSSGTYNEQFF. The DNA for the CDR3 is TGTGCCAGCAGCTCCGGGACGTACAATGAGCAGTTCTTC. This rearrangement joins TRBV11-2 to TRBJ2-1; D assignment may be TRBD1 or TRBD2 (5 bases each). Germline V gene data show CDR1 as SGHAT and CDR2 as FQNNGV. V shed 4 bases and J shed 4 bases, with 8 bases lying between them. This CDR3 is built from 13 residues.

This chain links TRBV27 with TRBJ2-5; 12 nucleotides align to TRBD1. Trimming cost V 6 bases and J 5 bases; bases outside gene matches: 7. The CDR3 runs 15 residues. Germline CDR1 MNHEY, CDR2 SMNVEV (reference sequence). CDR3 sequence (DNA): TGTGCCAGCAGGGCCGGGACAGGGGGCTTTGAGACCCAGTACTTC. Protein sequence: CASRAGTGGFETQYF.

V and J are TRBV5-5 and TRBJ2-7; no firm D call. The CDR3 length is 14 residues. Germline V CDR1 and CDR2: SGHKS, YYEKEE (reference sequence). V was shortened by 0 bases and J by 1 base, with 8 bases between the two germline ends. The CDR3 DNA reads TGTGCCAGCAGCTTGGAGGACGCGTCCTACGAGCAGTACTTC. Translating gives CASSLEDASYEQYF.

In regard to this clone: The junction shows a germline mismatch at one end, possibly a read error. The chain carries TRBV13 and TRBJ2-5; 14 positions agree with TRBD2. From germline, CDR1 is PRHDT and CDR2 FYEKMQ (reference sequence). The CDR3 length is 16 residues. Here the CDR3 reads CASSLGTSGRGETQYF. CDR3 sequence (DNA): TGTGCCAGCAGCCTAGGGACTAGCGGGAGAGGAGAGACCCAGTACTTC.

The chain recombines TRBV7-9 with TRBJ2-3; D gene uncertain. CDR3 length: 14 amino acids. CDR1 and CDR2 from the germline V gene are SEHNR and FQNEAQ (reference sequence). Trimming took 3 bases from V and 2 from J, leaving 9 bases between them. The CDR3 loop is CASSLATLTDTQYF. CDR3 DNA sequence: TGTGCCAGCAGCTTGGCCACACTCACAGATACGCAGTATTTT.

The chain couples TRBV28 to TRBJ1-2, with a possible D match to TRBD1 (5 bases). The germline V gene encodes CDR1 MDHEN and CDR2 SYDVKM. The germline V and J ends were trimmed by 4 bases and 8 bases, with 11 bases remaining between them. This CDR3 spans 12 amino acids. The CDR3 loop reads CASSSSTVGYTF. The CDR3 DNA reads TGTGCCAGCAGTTCCTCGACAGTGGGCTACACCTTC.

The J gene is TRBJ1-5, the V gene TRBV7-2, with D maybe TRBD1 (5 bases). Trimming shortened V by 5 bases and J by 6 bases, and 23 bases separated the two germline ends. The CDR3 consists of 17 residues. Per germline, CDR1 SGHTA and CDR2 FQGNSA. The CDR3 loop reads CASSHPSGTGGVQPQHF. The CDR3, as DNA: TGTGCCAGCAGCCACCCCTCAGGAACCGGGGGAGTTCAGCCCCAGCATTTT.

The chain is built from TRBV29-1 and TRBJ1-2, with 7 nucleotides matching TRBD1. The CDR3 sequence is 15 residues long. Germline values: CDR1 SQVTM, CDR2 ANQGSEA. With 4 bases clipped from V and 0 bases from J, the junction kept 8 bases outside the gene matches. Here the CDR3 reads CSVGQGADTNYGYTF. Here the CDR3 DNA reads TGCAGCGTTGGACAGGGCGCTGATACTAACTATGGCTACACCTTC.

V usage is TRBV5-1 and J usage is TRBJ2-5; D is perhaps TRBD2 (7 bases). The germline V gene has CDR1 SGHRS and CDR2 YFSETQ. CDR3 size: 12 residues. V shed 9 bases and J shed 7 bases, with 16 bases lying between them. The CDR3 bases are TGCGCCACCAAGGGGGGGAGCCGGACCCAGTACTTC. Translation: CATKGGSRTQYF. The full variable domain, its missing parts supplied by reference TRBV5-1 and TRBJ2-5, is KAGVTQTPRYLIKTRGQQVTLSCSPISGHRSVSWYQQTPGQGLQFLFEYFSETQRNKGNFPGRFSGRQFSNSRSEMNVSTLELGDSALYLCATKGGSRTQYFGPGTRLLVL.

The count of this clone is one. V is TRBV5-4 and J is TRBJ2-1; TRBD1 agrees at 9 bases. Per germline, CDR1 SGHNT and CDR2 YYREEE (reference sequence). The V segment lost 4 bases and the J segment 10 bases; nucleotides outside the gene matches: 12. The length of the CDR3 is 15 residues. The CDR3 nucleotides are TGTGCCAGCAGCCCGCGGACAGGGGCGATGCAGGAGCAGTTCTTC. As protein: CASSPRTGAMQEQFF.

This CDR3 is CASLPQRSGSVGELFF. In DNA form, the CDR3 reads TGTGCCAGCCTACCACAGAGAAGCGGGAGTGTCGGGGAGCTGTTTTTT. The chain combines TRBV27 with TRBJ2-2; 8 bases fit TRBD2. This CDR3 has 16 residues. V gave up 8 bases and J gave up 7 bases; unmatched junction bases: 15. Germline CDR1 and CDR2: MNHEY and SMNVEV (reference sequence).

The chain links TRBV19 to TRBJ2-3; 7 positions agree with TRBD2. The J segment lost 3 bases and the V segment lost 4 bases, leaving 7 bases of the junction unmatched. CDR1 LNHDA and CDR2 SQIVND come from the germline V gene (reference sequence). This CDR3 contains 15 residues. The CDR3 region is CASSTGAGDTDTQYF. The DNA for the CDR3 is TGTGCCAGTAGTACCGGGGCGGGAGATACAGATACGCAGTATTTT.

The chain carries TRBV7-9 and TRBJ2-7; D remains unclear. The CDR3 sequence is 14 residues long. CDR1 and CDR2 from the germline V gene are SEHNR and FQNEAQ (reference sequence). Trimming left V 1 base short and J 3 bases short, with 10 bases between. The CDR3 here is CASSLGVDYYEQYF. CDR3 coding DNA: TGTGCCAGCAGCTTAGGGGTCGATTACTACGAGCAGTACTTC.

This clone has just one count. This chain connects TRBV10-2 to TRBJ2-3; a possible D gene is TRBD2 (5 bases). The ends were cut back, 2 bases at V and 7 bases at J, with 10 bases in the middle. This CDR3 spans 13 amino acids. The germline CDR1 and CDR2 sequences are WSHSY and SAAADI. The CDR3 protein is CASSEGRGNTQYF. Here the CDR3 DNA reads TGCGCCAGCAGTGAGGGACGGGGAAATACGCAGTATTTT.

This sequence joins TRBV15 and TRBJ1-2; a possible D gene is TRBD1 (5 bases). The V and J ends lost 6 bases and 1 base respectively, with 15 bases between them. Germline CDR1 and CDR2: LNHNV and YYDKDF (reference sequence). The CDR3 is made up of 15 amino acids. DNA for the CDR3: TGTGCCACCAGTGACCCTAACAGGAGTAACTATGGCTACACCTTC. This translates into CATSDPNRSNYGYTF.

This clone is a singleton in its sample. This sequence joins TRBV27 and TRBJ1-1; no definite D call. Trimming pared 9 bases from V and 1 base from J, leaving 9 bases between. The germline CDR1 and CDR2 sequences are MNHEY and SMNVEV (reference sequence). This CDR3 spans 12 amino acids. The CDR3 nucleotides read TGTGCCAGTGGGGAAAGGAACACTGAAGCTTTCTTT. Translated: CASGERNTEAFF.

The chain carries TRBV5-5 and TRBJ1-5; maybe TRBD1 (6 bases). Looked up from germline, CDR1 is SGHKS and CDR2 is YYEKEE (reference sequence). With 2 bases removed from V and 5 bases from J, the gap between germline ends came to 11 bases. The CDR3 covers 14 residues. The CDR3 DNA reads TGTGCCAGCAGCTTCTTGGGGGGCGATCAGCCCCAGCATTTT. Amino acids: CASSFLGGDQPQHF.

The chain has TRBV6-1 and TRBJ2-3; D may be TRBD2 (6 bases). CDR3 length: 16 amino acids. The ends were cut back, 4 bases at V and 1 base at J, with 15 bases in the middle. Germline V gives CDR1 MNHNS, CDR2 SASEGT. CDR3 region: CASSGGLTGGTDTQYF. Here the CDR3 DNA reads TGTGCCAGCAGTGGGGGACTCACAGGTGGCACAGATACGCAGTATTTT.

The chain links TRBV4-1 to TRBJ2-7; the D gene is possibly TRBD1 (6 bases). The germline V gene has CDR1 MGHRA and CDR2 YSYEKL. The CDR3 runs 16 residues. Trimming cost V 3 bases and J 2 bases, with 17 bases left between them. The CDR3 DNA follows: TGCGCCAGCAGCCAGGGCCTTGGGACATTAACCTACGAGCAGTACTTC. Translation gives CASSQGLGTLTYEQYF.